Described below is a single T cell receptor beta chain sequence and its context. The antigen remains unidentified. The sample belongs to a study of cytomegalovirus exposure and HLA in healthy donors. Whole-study findings and limits: The later analysis indicated that the majority of CMV-associated TCR beta chains appeared HLA-restricted. Later analysis identified 17,000 or so TCR beta sequences associated with HLA alleles, using a false discovery rate threshold of 0.05. Reports showed the classifier diagnosing cytomegalovirus status with high specificity and sensitivity.

Every donor was a healthy person donating bone marrow. The CDR3 runs 13 residues. The germline V gene has CDR1 KGHSH and CDR2 LQKENI. Trimming removed 3 bases at V and 8 bases at J, with 13 bases between. The PCR employed 60 Vbeta primers together with 13 Jbeta primers. Here immunoSEQ multiplex PCR was the method, and the copy in TCRdb shows in-frame clones only, minus some. Counted here are 120,000 or so clones, 75% to 80% occurring once; the ten biggest clones make up about 6%. The TCR comes from a woman aged 35 to 49 in good health and CMV-seronegative. Sequences were obtained from PBMCs. The chain has TRBV18 and TRBJ1-2; D unclear. CDR3: CASSPEVGRGYTF. For the CDR3, the DNA is TGTGCCAGCTCACCTGAAGTTGGCCGCGGCTACACCTTC.